This note documents a single T cell receptor (beta chain) sequence. These data are taken from a study of T-cell reconstitution after alpha-beta-depleted transplantation in children. The CDR3 consists of 16 residues. CDR1 is SGHAT and CDR2 is FQNNGV in the germline V gene. V dropped 7 bases and J dropped 2 bases, with 20 bases sitting between them. Unique molecular identifiers were used to barcode this TCRbeta library. TCRdb reprocessed the PCR reads via MiXCR and lists one record per CDR3 protein. The data show some 500,000 distinct CDR3 sequences, around a third seen once. The TCR originated in a human donor who donated a stem cell graft to a child with aplastic anemia. The starting material was PBMCs from the stem cell graft donor, obtained from the stem cell graft. V and J are TRBV11-2 and TRBJ1-1, with D tentatively TRBD1 (5 bases). The CDR3 region is CASNRDPQKRNTEAFF. For the CDR3, the DNA is TGTGCCAGCAACCGGGACCCACAAAAACGAAACACTGAAGCTTTCTTT.